Described below is a single T cell receptor beta chain sequence and its context. These data belong to a study of blood T cell repertoires in COVID-19. For the study at large: Acute and convalescent COVID-19 specimens originated in the United States, Italy and Spain. PBMCs, B-cell-depleted T cells, or T cells were the source of the cDNA or gDNA that made up the material.

Methods used by the authors: It was from reference gene primer amplification that nucleated cell counts were estimated. Profiling relied on immunoSEQ multiplex PCR, and the TCRdb table lists in-frame clones only, not all of them. The V and J calls and clone size come from that table; D and trimming were worked out from the DNA. Among fewer than 200,000 clones listed, about 85% were seen once. CDR1 is SGHRS and CDR2 is YFSETQ in the germline V gene. The ends were cut back, 5 bases at V and 0 bases at J, with 8 bases in the middle. This CDR3 comprises 14 residues. The specimen was peripheral blood. This receptor was taken from a man in his 60s with active or convalescent COVID-19. The genes are TRBV5-1 and TRBJ1-4; the D is unclear. The CDR3 sequence: CASRVLATNEKLFF. The CDR3 coding sequence is TGCGCCAGCAGAGTATTAGCAACTAATGAAAAACTGTTTTTT.